This is a list of T cell receptor beta chains from one sample in a study of blood T cell repertoires in COVID-19. Here immunoSEQ multiplex PCR was the method, and the copy in TCRdb shows in-frame clones only, minus some. The table includes about 210,000 clones, around 86% detected once. The sequencing sample was made of PBMCs or T cells enriched from blood (not recorded which). These receptors originate from a woman between 45 and 65 years old with acute COVID-19. Each CDR3 is given with its conserved first and last residue. Each record gives: D gene, V gene, clone size, J gene, CDR3 DNA, CDR3 protein. The D gene is left open where the match is weak. The size field is filled for only some rows; it gives once, few, many or a size class.

TRBD1,TRBV11-3,NA,TRBJ1-1,TGTGCCAGCAGCTTAGCCGGACAGGGAGCAACGAACACTGAAGCTTTCTTT,CASSLAGQGATNTEAFF
NA,TRBV6-6,NA,TRBJ1-1,TGTGCCAGCAGTTCCCATTTTGAGGGACACGCTGAAGCTTTCTTT,CASSSHFEGHAEAFF
TRBD2,TRBV4-1,NA,TRBJ2-1,TGCGCCAGCAGCGATCTGTCTAGCGGGGGGCACGCCTACAATGAGCAGTTCTTC,CASSDLSSGGHAYNEQFF
TRBD1,TRBV11-2,few,TRBJ1-1,TGTGCCAGCAGCTCACAGGGGGCCGGGTATGAAGCTTTCTTT,CASSSQGAGYEAFF
NA,TRBV28,NA,TRBJ2-1,TGTGCCAGCAGTTTAACGACTGTGCAGTTCTTC,CASSLTTVQFF
NA,TRBV28,NA,TRBJ2-1,TGTGCCAGCACCCGGGGCTACAATGAGCAGTTCTTC,CASTRGYNEQFF
TRBD1,TRBV4-2,NA,TRBJ1-4,TGTGCCAGCAGTAACACGGGACAGGAAAATGAAAAACTGTTTTTT,CASSNTGQENEKLFF
TRBD1,TRBV18,NA,TRBJ2-2,TGTGCCAGCTCACCACGGGGACAGTCTAACACCGGGGAGCTGTTTTTT,CASSPRGQSNTGELFF
NA,TRBV28,NA,TRBJ1-6,TGTGCCAGCAGTTTATACACCGAATCGGGATATTCACCCCTCCACTTT,CASSLYTESGYSPLHF
TRBD1,TRBV2,few,TRBJ1-2,TGTGCCAGCAGTTCCGGGACAGGGAACTATGGCTACACCTTC,CASSSGTGNYGYTF